Included here is one T cell receptor (beta chain) sequence, with context. The time point was: peripheral blood 6 weeks after treatment start. Each patient's cancer was a locally advanced or metastatic urothelial carcinoma. PCRs were each spiked with synthetic TCR analog templates. Profiled with immunoSEQ multiplex PCR; TCRdb holds only in-frame clones, not every one. The sample holds 100,000 to 150,000 clones; approximately 85% are singletons and the top ten take 2% to 3%. This specimen belongs to a study of PD-L1 blockade in urothelial cancer. About the research overall: Median T cell yield per blood sample was over 130,000 cells.

Per germline, CDR1 LNHDA and CDR2 SQIVND (reference sequence). V was trimmed by 3 bases and J by 3 bases, leaving 8 bases between them. CDR3 size: 14 residues. The gene calls are TRBV19 and TRBJ1-4; tentative D call: TRBD1 (5 bases). Material: PBMCs, obtained around atezolizumab (anti-PD-L1) treatment. The clonotype originates from a man over 45 with urothelial cancer. CDR3 in amino acids: CASSIRQPNEKLFF. As DNA, the CDR3 is TGTGCCAGTAGTATCCGACAGCCTAATGAAAAACTGTTTTTT. Drawing the rest from reference TRBV19 and TRBJ1-4, the complete variable domain is DGGITQSPKYLFRKEGQNVTLSCEQNLNHDAMYWYRQDPGQGLRLIYYSQIVNDFQKGDIAEGYSVSREKKESFPLTVTSAQKNPTAFYLCASSIRQPNEKLFFGSGTQLSVL.